This T cell receptor (beta chain) was sequenced during a study of blood T cell repertoires in COVID-19. Trimming took 7 bases from V and 10 from J; bases not matched to a gene: 8. There are 13 residues in the CDR3. Germline V gene lookup returns CDR1 MGHDK and CDR2 SYGVNS. Recruitment covered roughly 22 US areas and drew participants whose ages spanned roughly 18 to 95 years. Participants in the exposed group had met a COVID-19 case in the 2 weeks before joining the study. Only in-frame clones appear in the TCRdb table, and some are missing; sequencing was by immunoSEQ multiplex PCR. The sample yields around 150,000 clones, approximately 88% seen once.

The sequence was collected from a man between 65 and 85 years old who had been exposed to COVID-19. The chain recombines TRBV25-1 with TRBJ2-1; 9 bases line up with TRBD2. The sequencing input was PBMCs or T cells enriched from blood (not recorded which). The CDR3, as DNA: TGTGCCAGCATGGCGGGAGGGACCCGGGAGCAGTTCTTC. This translates into CASMAGGTREQFF.